This T cell receptor (beta chain) was identified in a study of Graves' ophthalmopathy and Graves' hyperthyroidism. The CDR3 consists of 16 residues. Germline CDR1 reads SEHNR; CDR2 reads FQNEAQ (reference sequence). Trimming removed 5 bases from V and 3 bases from J; junction bases left unmatched: 9. Whole-study findings and limits: The majority of expanded thyroid clonotypes above 0.001 frequency also occurred in blood.

A remark on this clonotype: The antigen is unknown.

Transcripts of RNA were the source for amplifying TCR beta CDR3 regions. A first-round RT-PCR used HTBI primers, followed by a second-round multiplex PCR. TCRdb processed the multiplex PCR reads anew with MiXCR; each CDR3 protein has one entry. The sample records about 700,000 distinct CDR3 sequences, roughly two fifths being singletons. This chain links TRBV7-9 with TRBJ1-3, with 8 bases that match TRBD1. The source of this sequence is an adult man with Graves' ophthalmopathy. Material for sequencing was peripheral blood. The CDR3 region is CASSPTRTGFGNTIYF. The CDR3 DNA follows: TGTGCCAGCAGCCCTACCAGGACAGGGTTTGGAAACACCATATATTTT.